This T cell receptor (beta chain) was retrieved from a study of PD-1 blockade in classical Hodgkin lymphoma. The CDR3 is 14 residues long. Trimming removed 3 bases at V and 5 bases at J, with 13 bases between. CDR1 is ENHRY and CDR2 is SYGVKD in the germline V gene. Each of the patients experienced relapse following autologous stem cell transplantation, and their brentuximab vedotin exposure differed. TCRdb's table, derived via immunoSEQ multiplex PCR, lists solely in-frame clones and lacks some. The sample comprises about 99,000 clones, around 81% of which are singletons, and approximately 15% rests with the top ten.

The clonotype was recovered from a human donor with classical Hodgkin lymphoma. The sequenced sample was peripheral blood mononuclear cells (PBMCs), obtained before the second cycle of nivolumab. V usage is TRBV10-3 and J usage is TRBJ1-1, with D perhaps TRBD1 (5 bases). The CDR3 DNA reads TGTGCCATCAGTGATCTCCAGGGCAGGACTGAAGCTTTCTTT. This sequence encodes CAISDLQGRTEAFF.